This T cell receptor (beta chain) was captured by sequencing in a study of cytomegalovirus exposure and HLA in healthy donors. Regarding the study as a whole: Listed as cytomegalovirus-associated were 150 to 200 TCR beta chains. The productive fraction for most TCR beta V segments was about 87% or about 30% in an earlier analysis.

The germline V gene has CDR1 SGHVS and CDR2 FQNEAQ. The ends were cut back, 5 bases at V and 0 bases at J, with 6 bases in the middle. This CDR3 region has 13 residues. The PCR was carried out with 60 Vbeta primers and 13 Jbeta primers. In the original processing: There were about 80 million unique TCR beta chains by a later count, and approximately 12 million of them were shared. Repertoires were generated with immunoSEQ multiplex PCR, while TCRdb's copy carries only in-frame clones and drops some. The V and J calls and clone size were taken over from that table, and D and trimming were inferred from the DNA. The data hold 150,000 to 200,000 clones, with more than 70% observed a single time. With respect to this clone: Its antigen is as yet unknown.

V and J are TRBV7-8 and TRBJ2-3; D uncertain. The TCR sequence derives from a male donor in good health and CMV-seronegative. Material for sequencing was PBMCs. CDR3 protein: CASSNPSTDTQYF. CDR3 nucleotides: TGTGCCAGCAGCAATCCTAGCACAGATACGCAGTATTTT.